The next 22 T cell receptor beta chains were all read from a single sample in a study of blood T cell repertoires in COVID-19. Clones were sequenced by immunoSEQ multiplex PCR, and TCRdb holds only the in-frame ones, with some missing. The sample lists some 220,000 clones; 70% to 90% were seen once. The sequencing sample was made of peripheral blood. These receptors all come from a man aged 50 to 59 who had recovered from COVID-19.

This sequence joins TRBV28 and TRBJ2-2; D perhaps matches TRBD1 (6 bases). The germline V gene encodes CDR1 MDHEN and CDR2 SYDVKM. The CDR3 is 14 amino acids. V was clipped by 3 bases and J by 7 bases, with 12 bases between them. CDR3 in amino acids: CASSFQGKVGELFF. CDR3 DNA: TGTGCCAGCAGTTTTCAGGGGAAGGTCGGGGAGCTGTTTTTT.

This chain joins TRBV28 and TRBJ1-4; TRBD1 matches 9 bases. Germline CDR1 is MDHEN and CDR2 is SYDVKM. The CDR3 consists of 15 residues. The junction had 10 bases not matched to a gene; V was cut back by 6 bases and J by 8 bases. CDR3 sequence (DNA): TGTGCCAGCAGAGCCGGGACAGGGTTGGGGGAAAAACTGTTTTTT. Translation gives CASRAGTGLGEKLFF.

The V call is TRBV6-6, the J call TRBJ1-2, with D perhaps TRBD1 (5 bases). CDR1 is MNHNY and CDR2 is SVGAGI in the germline V gene (reference sequence). The V and J ends lost 4 bases and 0 bases respectively, with 12 bases between them. There are 15 residues in the CDR3. Here the CDR3 reads CASSSQALPNYGYTF. The CDR3 nucleotides are TGTGCCAGCAGTTCACAGGCCCTACCTAACTATGGCTACACCTTC.

The rearrangement uses TRBV27 and TRBJ2-2, with 14 nucleotides matching TRBD2. Germline lookup yields CDR1 MNHEY and CDR2 SMNVEV (reference sequence). The CDR3 extends over 16 amino acids. The ends lost 8 bases at V and 4 bases at J; junction bases unmatched: 6. The CDR3 reads CASRGLAGAGTGELFF. The CDR3 region has the DNA TGTGCCAGCCGGGGACTAGCGGGAGCGGGCACCGGGGAGCTGTTTTTT.

This sequence joins TRBV30 and TRBJ2-3, with 8 bases fitting TRBD2. Germline assignment: CDR1 GTSNPN and CDR2 SVGIG (reference sequence). V was pared by 1 base and J by 10 bases, with 4 bases of the junction left unmatched. The CDR3 is 12 amino acids. CDR3 coding DNA: TGTGCCTGGAGTGCTGCGGGAGGAGCGCAGTATTTT. It yields the protein CAWSAAGGAQYF.

The chain uses TRBV5-1 and TRBJ2-1; a possible D gene is TRBD1 (5 bases). V lost 0 bases and J lost 0, with 7 bases in between. CDR1 SGHRS and CDR2 YFSETQ come from the germline V gene. The CDR3 is 15 amino acids. CDR3 DNA: TGCGCCAGCAGCTTGGAGGGGAACTCCTACAATGAGCAGTTCTTC. Translated: CASSLEGNSYNEQFF.

The chain links TRBV9 to TRBJ2-5; possibly TRBD2 for D (6 bases). The V gene's germline CDR1 is SGDLS and CDR2 YYNGEE. This CDR3 has 14 residues. The V end lost 4 bases, the J end lost 4 bases, and 14 bases lay between the germline ends. The CDR3 coding sequence is TGTGCCAGCAGCCTGGGGACTTCCTCAGAGACCCAGTACTTC. It specifies CASSLGTSSETQYF.

This rearrangement joins TRBV6-5 to TRBJ2-5; D remains unclear. CDR3 length: 16 amino acids. Trimming left V 1 base short and J 5 bases short, with 17 bases between. Germline V gives CDR1 MNHEY, CDR2 SVGAGI. CDR3 sequence: CASSYYVGSPRETQYF. The CDR3 nucleotides are TGTGCCAGCAGTTACTATGTCGGGTCCCCTAGGGAGACCCAGTACTTC.

Here the CDR3 DNA reads TGCGCCAGCAGTGAACAGGGGGACAATGAGCAGTTCTTC. Protein: CASSEQGDNEQFF. The chain is built from TRBV10-1 and TRBJ2-1; 8 bases map to TRBD1. V shed 3 bases, J shed 5 bases, and the junction held 0 bases outside the gene matches. Germline V lookup: CDR1 WNHNN, CDR2 SYGVQD (reference sequence). This CDR3 has 13 amino acids.

This chain uses TRBV28 with TRBJ2-1; 8 nucleotides align to TRBD1. The CDR3 spans 15 residues. CDR1 and CDR2 from the germline V gene are MDHEN and SYDVKM. V lost 6 bases, J lost 4 bases, and 8 bases stayed unmatched. The CDR3 bases are TGTGCCAGCAGATTGGGGACAGGAGTTTACAATGAGCAGTTCTTC. This gives the protein CASRLGTGVYNEQFF.

This rearrangement joins TRBV19 to TRBJ2-1; D gene unclear. The CDR3 consists of 15 residues. The germline V gene has CDR1 LNHDA and CDR2 SQIVND (reference sequence). V was shortened by 3 bases and J by 4 bases, with 13 bases between the two germline ends. The CDR3 reads CASSIMAASYNEQFF. The CDR3 DNA follows: TGTGCCAGTAGTATCATGGCGGCTTCTTACAATGAGCAGTTCTTC.

The chain combines TRBV9 with TRBJ2-3; 11 nucleotides align to TRBD2. The ends lost 4 bases at V and 1 base at J; junction bases unmatched: 14. The CDR3 runs to 19 residues. Germline CDR1 SGDLS, CDR2 YYNGEE. The chain's CDR3 is CASSSRKLAGAQRTDTQYF. The CDR3 DNA follows: TGTGCCAGCAGCTCCCGAAAACTAGCGGGAGCCCAGCGCACAGATACGCAGTATTTT.

The rearrangement uses TRBV6-5 and TRBJ1-5; D gene uncertain. This CDR3 region has 13 residues. Between the trimmed V and J ends, which lost 8 bases and 3 bases, there was a span of 11 bases. Per the germline V gene, CDR1 is MNHEY and CDR2 is SVGAGI. DNA for the CDR3: TGTGCCAGCGCACGGCAGGCCAATCAGCCCCAGCATTTT. Its protein product is CASARQANQPQHF.

This clone was found a few times. V and J are TRBV3-1 (or the pseudogene TRBV3-2) and TRBJ1-2, with D maybe TRBD1 (6 bases). There are 13 residues in the CDR3. Germline CDR1 and CDR2: LGHDT and YNNKEL (reference sequence). V was cut by 4 bases and J by 1 base, with 7 bases left in between. The CDR3 region is CASSRQVNYGYTF. CDR3 nucleotides: TGTGCCAGCAGCCGACAGGTTAACTATGGCTACACCTTC.

The chain uses TRBV18 and TRBJ2-1; D unresolved. Germline CDR1 is KGHSH and CDR2 is LQKENI. The CDR3 runs to 12 residues. V was trimmed by 0 bases and J by 5 bases, leaving 2 bases between them. The CDR3 DNA follows: TGTGCCAGCTCACCACCTAACAATGAGCAGTTCTTC. This codes for CASSPPNNEQFF. The complete variable domain, with remaining parts taken from reference TRBV18 and TRBJ2-1, reads NAGVMQNPRHLVRRRGQEARLRCSPMKGHSHVYWYRQLPEEGLKFMVYLQKENIIDESGMPKERFSAEFPKEGPSILRIQQVVRGDSAAYFCASSPPNNEQFFGPGTRLTVL.

This clone was recorded only once. The identical CDR3 is also encoded by other nucleotide sequences in the sample. This chain uses TRBV19 with TRBJ2-7; 9 nucleotides line up with TRBD1. CDR1 and CDR2 (germline): LNHDA, SQIVND (reference sequence). This CDR3 is 14 amino acids long. The junction had 3 bases not matched to a gene; V was cut back by 4 bases and J by 2 bases. The CDR3 DNA reads TGTGCCAGTAGTAGCGGGACAGGGCCCTACGAGCAGTACTTC. Its translation: CASSSGTGPYEQYF.

The chain carries TRBV28 and TRBJ2-1, with TRBD2 matching 12 bases. V was pared by 8 bases and J by 2 bases, with 13 bases of the junction left unmatched. The CDR3 consists of 18 residues. CDR1 and CDR2 (germline): MDHEN, SYDVKM. The CDR3 DNA follows: TGTGCCAGCTCGACCAGGCTAGCGGGAGGGCGGGCCTACAATGAGCAGTTCTTC. Translated: CASSTRLAGGRAYNEQFF.

CDR3: CASSLVASGEYEQYF. DNA for the CDR3: TGCGCCAGCAGCTTGGTGGCTAGCGGAGAATACGAGCAGTACTTC. The chain joins TRBV5-1 to TRBJ2-7; 7 bases align to TRBD2. The V segment lost 0 bases and the J segment 4 bases; nucleotides outside the gene matches: 7. The CDR3 extends over 15 amino acids. Germline V lookup: CDR1 SGHRS, CDR2 YFSETQ.

The chain uses TRBV3-1 (or the pseudogene TRBV3-2) and TRBJ2-5, with TRBD2 as a possible D gene (5 bases). From germline, CDR1 is LGHDT and CDR2 YNNKEL (reference sequence). Deletions cut 0 bases from V and 1 base from J, with 12 bases between. The length of the CDR3 is 16 residues. CDR3 amino acids: CASSQDGNSLQETQYF. The DNA of the CDR3 is TGTGCCAGCAGCCAAGACGGGAATAGCCTCCAAGAGACCCAGTACTTC.

V and J are TRBV19 and TRBJ2-2; 8 bases agree with TRBD1. V trimming: 1 base; J trimming: 6 bases; junction bases outside the gene matches: 4. The length of the CDR3 is 15 residues. Germline V gene data show CDR1 as LNHDA and CDR2 as SQIVND (reference sequence). CDR3 sequence reads: CASSIGTGKAGELFF. The CDR3 nucleotides are TGTGCCAGTAGTATAGGGACAGGGAAGGCCGGGGAGCTGTTTTTT.

CDR3 sequence reads: CASSSLGQGAFTDTQYF. The CDR3 coding sequence is TGTGCCAGCAGTTCCCTCGGACAGGGGGCATTTACAGATACGCAGTATTTT. The chain has TRBV28 and TRBJ2-3; 11 nucleotides agree with TRBD1. Germline lookup yields CDR1 MDHEN and CDR2 SYDVKM. Unmatched junction bases numbered 9, after V lost 4 bases and J lost 3 bases. The CDR3 loop spans 17 amino acids.

CDR3 sequence: CASSQLGLAGGVQETQYF. In nucleotides, the CDR3 is TGTGCCAGCAGCCAACTTGGACTAGCGGGAGGGGTCCAAGAGACCCAGTACTTC. The rearrangement joins TRBV4-2 to TRBJ2-5; 15 bases are a match to TRBD2. Germline CDR1 is LGHNA and CDR2 is YNFKEQ. The CDR3 is made up of 18 amino acids. Trimming removed 2 bases from V and 1 base from J; junction bases left unmatched: 5.